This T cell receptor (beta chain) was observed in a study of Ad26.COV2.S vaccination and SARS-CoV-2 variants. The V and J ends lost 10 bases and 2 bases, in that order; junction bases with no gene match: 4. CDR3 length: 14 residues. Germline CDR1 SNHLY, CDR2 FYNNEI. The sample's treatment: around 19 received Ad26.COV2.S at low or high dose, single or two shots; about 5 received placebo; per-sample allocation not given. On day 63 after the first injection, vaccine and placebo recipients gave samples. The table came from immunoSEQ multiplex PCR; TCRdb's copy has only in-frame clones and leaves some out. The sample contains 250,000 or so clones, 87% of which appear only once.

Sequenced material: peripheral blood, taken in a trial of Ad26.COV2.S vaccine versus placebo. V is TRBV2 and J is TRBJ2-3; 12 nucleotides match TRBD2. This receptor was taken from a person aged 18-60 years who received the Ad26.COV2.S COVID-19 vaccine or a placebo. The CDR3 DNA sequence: TGTGCCACTACTAGCGGGGGGTACACAGATACGCAGTATTTT. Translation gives CATTSGGYTDTQYF.